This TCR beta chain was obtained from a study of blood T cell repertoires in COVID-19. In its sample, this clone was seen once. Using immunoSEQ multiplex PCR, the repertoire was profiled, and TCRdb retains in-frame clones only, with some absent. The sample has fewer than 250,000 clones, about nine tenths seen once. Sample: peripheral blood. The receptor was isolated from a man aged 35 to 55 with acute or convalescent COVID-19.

The CDR3 sequence: CASSLSPQRETDTQYF. The DNA for the CDR3 is TGTGCCAGCAGTTTATCCCCCCAGCGGGAAACAGATACGCAGTATTTT. This chain joins TRBV27 and TRBJ2-3, with TRBD2 matching 7 bases. The V segment lost 0 bases and the J segment 3 bases; nucleotides outside the gene matches: 6. CDR3 length: 16 amino acids. Germline assignment: CDR1 MNHEY and CDR2 SMNVEV (reference sequence).